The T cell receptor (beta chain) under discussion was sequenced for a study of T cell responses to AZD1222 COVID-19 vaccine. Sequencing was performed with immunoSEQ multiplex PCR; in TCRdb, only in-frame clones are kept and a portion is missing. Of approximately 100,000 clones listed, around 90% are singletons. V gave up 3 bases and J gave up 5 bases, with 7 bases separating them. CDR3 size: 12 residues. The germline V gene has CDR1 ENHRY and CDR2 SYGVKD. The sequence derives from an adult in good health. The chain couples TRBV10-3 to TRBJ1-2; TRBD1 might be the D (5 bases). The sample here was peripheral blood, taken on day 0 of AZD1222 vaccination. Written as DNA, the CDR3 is TGTGCCATCAGTGACAGGGAATATGGCTACACCTTC. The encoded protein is CAISDREYGYTF.